Listed below are T cell receptor beta chains from one sample, sequenced in a study of glioma-infiltrating T cells after dendritic cell vaccination. Measured with immunoSEQ multiplex PCR; TCRdb has only the in-frame clones, and not every one. Among 99,000 or so clones listed, 65% to 85% were seen once. Sequencing was performed on blood, taken after dendritic cell vaccination. Receptors originate from a human donor with glioblastoma. The CDR3 runs from the conserved cysteine through the conserved F or W. Each record gives: D gene, J gene, V gene, clone size, CDR3 protein, CDR3 DNA. The D gene is left open where the match is weak. For some rows the clone size is stated as once, few or many, or as a class when expanded; others skip it.

NA	TRBJ1-2	TRBV13	once	CASSLRGRGYTF	TGTGCCAGCAGTCTCCGGGGAAGGGGCTACACCTTC
NA	TRBJ2-1	TRBV7-9	NA	CASSSPVGHYNEQFF	TGTGCCAGCAGCTCCCCCGTCGGACACTACAATGAGCAGTTCTTC
NA	TRBJ1-2	TRBV5-1	NA	CASSEDTAYGYTF	TGCGCCAGCAGCGAGGACACTGCCTATGGCTACACCTTC
NA	TRBJ2-2	TRBV7-9	NA	CASSFSGGPNTGELFF	TGTGCCAGCAGTTTCTCAGGGGGGCCGAACACCGGGGAGCTGTTTTTT
NA	TRBJ1-2	TRBV6-1	NA	CASSAGIDYGYTF	TGTGCCAGCAGTGCGGGGATCGACTATGGCTACACCTTC
TRBD1	TRBJ1-3	TRBV5-4	NA	CASSQQGGNTIYF	TGTGCCAGCAGTCAACAGGGGGGAAACACCATATATTTT
TRBD1	TRBJ1-4	TRBV28	NA	CASIRRDRDEKLFF	TGTGCCAGCATTCGCCGGGACAGGGACGAAAAACTGTTTTTT
NA	TRBJ2-7	TRBV6-6	NA	CASSFHTGSYEQYF	TGTGCCAGCAGTTTCCATACAGGATCCTACGAGCAGTACTTC
TRBD2	TRBJ2-1	TRBV29-1	NA	CSVSGTSGSYNEQFF	TGCAGCGTTTCCGGGACTAGCGGATCCTACAATGAGCAGTTCTTC
TRBD2	TRBJ2-7	TRBV9	NA	CASSVGDYSSYEQHF	TGTGCCAGCAGCGTCGGGGACTACTCCTCCTACGAGCAGCACTTC
TRBD2	TRBJ2-1	TRBV7-3	NA	CASSLLPVQGGGADEQFF	TGTGCCAGCAGCTTACTCCCAGTTCAAGGCGGGGGGGCCGATGAGCAGTTCTTC
TRBD1	TRBJ1-2	TRBV5-1	NA	CASSQKGQGVGGGYTF	TGCGCCAGCAGCCAAAAAGGACAGGGGGTAGGAGGTGGCTACACCTTC
NA	TRBJ1-1	TRBV28	NA	CASRVEGRSETEAFF	TGTGCCAGCAGAGTCGAAGGGAGGAGTGAGACTGAAGCTTTCTTT
NA	TRBJ1-4	TRBV21-1	many	CASSKEVQESQTNEKLFF	TGTGCCAGCAGCAAAGAGGTACAGGAATCACAAACTAATGAAAAACTGTTTTTT
TRBD2	TRBJ2-3	TRBV11-2	NA	CASSLGERGRTDTQYF	TGTGCCAGCAGCTTAGGGGAGCGGGGTCGCACAGATACGCAGTATTTT
TRBD1	TRBJ1-2	TRBV5-1	NA	CASSVDRGRGYTF	TGCGCCAGCAGCGTAGACAGGGGTCGAGGCTACACCTTC
NA	TRBJ2-7	TRBV27	NA	CASSLLGVAVPYEQYF	TGTGCCAGCAGTTTACTGGGAGTAGCCGTCCCCTACGAGCAGTACTTC
NA	TRBJ1-2	TRBV2	NA	CASILYRQTNYGYTF	TGTGCCAGCATCCTTTACCGACAGACTAACTATGGCTACACCTTC
NA	TRBJ1-4	TRBV28	NA	CASSSSDRSSYEKLFF	TGTGCCAGCAGTTCATCGGACAGAAGCTCCTATGAAAAACTGTTTTTT
NA	TRBJ2-7	TRBV10-3	medium-sized	CAIRREQLYEQYF	TGTGCCATCAGGAGGGAACAACTCTACGAGCAGTACTTC
NA	TRBJ2-5	TRBV30	NA	CAFSGLPGETQYF	TGTGCCTTCTCGGGACTCCCCGGGGAGACCCAGTACTTC
NA	TRBJ2-2	TRBV5-1	NA	CASSFTPLFGSADGELFF	TGCGCCAGCAGCTTTACCCCTTTGTTCGGGAGTGCTGACGGGGAGCTGTTTTTT
NA	TRBJ1-1	TRBV19	few	CASSQVLLNTEAFF	TGTGCCAGTAGTCAGGTATTGTTGAACACTGAAGCTTTCTTT
NA	TRBJ2-3	TRBV5-1	NA	CASSLDRSTDTQYF	TGCGCCAGCAGCTTGGACAGGTCCACAGATACGCAGTATTTT
TRBD2	TRBJ2-1	TRBV19	NA	CASSALAGGHYNEQFF	TGTGCCAGTAGCGCACTAGCGGGGGGACACTACAATGAGCAGTTCTTC
TRBD1	TRBJ2-7	TRBV9	NA	CASGQGYEQYF	TGTGCCAGTGGACAGGGATACGAGCAGTACTTC
NA	TRBJ1-1	TRBV7-8	NA	CASSPSAKTGWVTEAFF	TGTGCCAGCAGCCCATCTGCGAAGACAGGCTGGGTCACTGAAGCTTTCTTT
NA	TRBJ2-1	TRBV5-1	NA	CASSYSLDSTSYNEQFF	TGCGCCAGCAGCTACTCTCTCGACAGTACATCCTACAATGAGCAGTTCTTC
TRBD1	TRBJ1-1	TRBV7-9	NA	CASWDTGGEDTEAFF	TGTGCCAGCTGGGACACAGGGGGCGAGGACACTGAAGCTTTCTTT
TRBD2	TRBJ2-7	TRBV5-1	NA	CASSLEGGGRYEQYF	TGCGCCAGCAGCTTGGAGGGCGGGGGGCGCTACGAGCAGTACTTC
TRBD1	TRBJ1-2	TRBV19	NA	CASRNRDRGHGYTF	TGTGCCAGTAGAAACCGGGACAGGGGTCATGGCTACACCTTC
TRBD1	TRBJ1-2	TRBV4-1	few	CASSQDLGTGGASGYTF	TGCGCCAGCAGCCAAGATCTGGGGACAGGGGGCGCCTCTGGCTACACCTTC
NA	TRBJ2-5	TRBV6-5	NA	CASSYSILATSETQYF	TGCGCCAGCAGTTACTCGATTCTAGCGACCTCAGAGACCCAGTACTTC
TRBD2	TRBJ2-2	TRBV27	few	CASSPGPPSGSNTGELFF	TGTGCCAGCAGTCCCGGACCCCCTAGCGGTTCGAACACCGGGGAGCTGTTTTTT
TRBD2	TRBJ2-6	TRBV7-6	NA	CASSLISGGSGANVLTF	TGTGCCAGCAGCTTGATTAGCGGGGGTTCTGGGGCCAACGTCCTGACTTTC
NA	TRBJ2-1	TRBV5-1	NA	CASSLIGGVSYNEQFF	TGCGCCAGCAGCTTGATAGGGGGAGTCTCCTACAATGAGCAGTTCTTC
TRBD1	TRBJ2-7	TRBV5-4	few	CASSPDSGTVAYEQYF	TGTGCCAGCAGCCCCGATTCTGGGACAGTTGCCTACGAGCAGTACTTC
TRBD2	TRBJ2-2	TRBV5-6	few	CASSLGSTSGYPGELFF	TGTGCCAGCAGCTTAGGATCGACTAGCGGGTATCCCGGGGAGCTGTTTTTT
NA	TRBJ1-4	TRBV7-8	NA	CASSLNRAMSEKLFF	TGTGCCAGCAGCTTGAACAGGGCAATGTCGGAAAAACTGTTTTTT
NA	TRBJ1-1	TRBV6-5	NA	CASRGHPNTEAFF	TGTGCCAGCAGAGGACACCCGAACACTGAAGCTTTCTTT
TRBD1	TRBJ2-5	TRBV2	NA	CASNLQGYQETQYF	TGTGCCAGCAACTTACAGGGGTACCAAGAGACCCAGTACTTC
NA	TRBJ1-6	TRBV2	NA	CANLRQAVEDGPLHF	TGTGCCAACCTTAGACAGGCCGTGGAGGACGGGCCCCTCCACTTT
NA	TRBJ1-2	TRBV6-1	once	CASSAKQVTYGYTF	TGTGCCAGCAGTGCCAAACAGGTCACCTATGGCTACACCTTC
TRBD2	TRBJ2-1	TRBV7-8	NA	CASSLVLAGTNEQFF	TGTGCCAGCAGCTTAGTACTAGCGGGGACCAATGAGCAGTTCTTC
NA	TRBJ2-7	TRBV6-5	NA	CASRRESSYEQYF	TGTGCCAGCAGGAGGGAGTCCTCCTACGAGCAGTACTTC
NA	TRBJ2-5	TRBV6-1	NA	CASRGLAQETQYF	TGTGCCAGCAGGGGTCTAGCGCAAGAGACCCAGTACTTC
NA	TRBJ1-4	TRBV14	NA	CASSQEVGGRSQLFF	TGTGCCAGCAGCCAAGAAGTCGGGGGTCGTAGTCAACTGTTTTTT
NA	TRBJ1-2	TRBV6-1	NA	CASGDYYGYTF	TGTGCCAGCGGTGACTACTATGGCTACACCTTC
TRBD1	TRBJ2-7	TRBV25-1	NA	CASSWDRSSYEQYF	TGTGCCAGCAGTTGGGACAGAAGCTCCTACGAGCAGTACTTC
NA	TRBJ1-6	TRBV7-9	NA	CASSTRGGADSPLHF	TGTGCCAGCAGCACCCGGGGCGGGGCTGATTCACCCCTCCACTTT
NA	TRBJ2-7	TRBV6-5	NA	CATKRGTVLGMEQYF	TGTGCCACCAAACGGGGGACGGTCTTGGGGATGGAGCAGTACTTC
TRBD1	TRBJ1-1	TRBV5-5	NA	CASSRTGIVGSTEAFF	TGTGCCAGCAGCCGGACAGGGATAGTGGGCAGCACTGAAGCTTTCTTT
NA	TRBJ1-2	TRBV5-1	once	CASSVGNRGREIVYGHTF	TGCGCCAGCAGCGTGGGGAACCGGGGAAGAGAAATTGTCTATGGCCACACCTTC
TRBD1	TRBJ2-3	TRBV5-1	NA	CASSPGQGGDTQYF	TGCGCCAGCAGCCCCGGACAGGGAGGAGATACGCAGTATTTT
TRBD2	TRBJ2-5	TRBV2	NA	CASRRGAQETQYF	TGTGCCAGCAGGCGGGGGGCCCAAGAGACCCAGTACTTC
TRBD1	TRBJ2-1	TRBV15	NA	CATSRTGSSYNEQFF	TGTGCCACCAGCAGGACAGGGAGCTCCTACAATGAGCAGTTCTTC